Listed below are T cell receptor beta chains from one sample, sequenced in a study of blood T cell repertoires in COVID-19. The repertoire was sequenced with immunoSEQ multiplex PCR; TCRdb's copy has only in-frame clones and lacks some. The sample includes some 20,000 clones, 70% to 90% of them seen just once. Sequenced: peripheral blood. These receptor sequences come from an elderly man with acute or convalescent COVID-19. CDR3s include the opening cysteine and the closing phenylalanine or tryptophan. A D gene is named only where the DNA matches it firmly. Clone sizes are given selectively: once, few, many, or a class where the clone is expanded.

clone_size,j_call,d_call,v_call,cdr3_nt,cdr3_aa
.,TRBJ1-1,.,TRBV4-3,TGCGCCAGCAGGTCCGCGGTGGGCACTGAAGCTTTCTTT,CASRSAVGTEAFF
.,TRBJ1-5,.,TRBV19,TGTGCCAGTGGACCTCAGGGATTGGGACAGCCCCAGCATTTT,CASGPQGLGQPQHF
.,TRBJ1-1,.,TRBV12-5,TGTGCTAGTGGTTCCCGCACAGGGACTGAAGCTTTCTTT,CASGSRTGTEAFF
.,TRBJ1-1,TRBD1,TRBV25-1,TGTGCCAGCAGTGAATTCGACAGGGTCACTGAAGCTTTCTTT,CASSEFDRVTEAFF
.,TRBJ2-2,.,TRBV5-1,TGCGCCAGCTCAGTAGCGGCCGGGGAGCTGTTTTTT,CASSVAAGELFF
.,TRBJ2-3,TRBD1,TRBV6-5,TGTGCCAGCACTGGCAGGGGGGATACGCAGTATTTT,CASTGRGDTQYF
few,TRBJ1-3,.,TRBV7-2,TGTGCCAGCAGCTCACCGGGACACCACTCTGGAAACACCATATATTTT,CASSSPGHHSGNTIYF
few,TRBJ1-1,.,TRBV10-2,TGCGCCAGCAGTGAGCTAAACAGGAACACTGAAGCTTTCTTT,CASSELNRNTEAFF
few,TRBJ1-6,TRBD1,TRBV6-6,TGTGCCAGCAGTTACCGCCGGACAGGGGGTAATTCACCCCTCCACTTT,CASSYRRTGGNSPLHF
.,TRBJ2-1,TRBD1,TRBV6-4,TGTGCCAGCAGTGGACAGGGGGCGTCCAGCAATGAGCAGTTCTTC,CASSGQGASSNEQFF
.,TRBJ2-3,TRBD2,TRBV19,TGTGCCAGTAGTATTGGGACTAGCGGATATTCGGATACGCAGTATTTT,CASSIGTSGYSDTQYF
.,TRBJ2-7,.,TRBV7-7,TGTGCTAGCAGCTTAAAGGACCCTTGGGGGCTACACGAGCAGTACTTC,CASSLKDPWGLHEQYF
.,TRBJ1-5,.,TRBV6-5,TGTGCCAGCAGTTACTTTAGGGGGCAGCCCCAGCATTTT,CASSYFRGQPQHF
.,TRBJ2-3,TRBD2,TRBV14,TGTGCCAGCAGCCAAGCTACCTGGCGGGGGGACACAGATACGCAGTATTTT,CASSQATWRGDTDTQYF
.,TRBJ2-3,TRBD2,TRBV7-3,TGTGCCAGCAGCTTAGGACTAGCGGAAACAGATACGCAGTATTTT,CASSLGLAETDTQYF
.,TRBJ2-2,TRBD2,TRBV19,TGTGCCACCAGGTTTACTAGCGGGGGGGGAGCCACCGGGGAGCTGTTTTTT,CATRFTSGGGATGELFF
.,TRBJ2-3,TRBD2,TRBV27,TGTGCCAGCAGTCCTCTAGCGGGGGAGACGACAGATACGCAGTATTTT,CASSPLAGETTDTQYF
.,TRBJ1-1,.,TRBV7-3,TGTGCCAGCAGCTTAAGTCCATCGAACACTGAAGCTTTCTTT,CASSLSPSNTEAFF
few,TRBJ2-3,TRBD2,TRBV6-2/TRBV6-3,TGTGCCAGCAGTAGCGGGGGGGAGGCAGATACGCAGTATTTT,CASSSGGEADTQYF
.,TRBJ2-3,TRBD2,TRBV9,TGTGCCAGCAGCCAGGGACTAGCGGAGCCAGATACGCAGTATTTT,CASSQGLAEPDTQYF
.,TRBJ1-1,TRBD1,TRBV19,TGTGCCAGTAGGACCGGGACAGAGTATGAAGCTTTCTTT,CASRTGTEYEAFF
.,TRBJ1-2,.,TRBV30,TGTGCCTGGAACCGGGGGGTTGCTAACTATGGCTACACCTTC,CAWNRGVANYGYTF
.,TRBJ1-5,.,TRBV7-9,TGTGCCAGCAGCCGCCTAGGCAATCAGCCCCAGCATTTT,CASSRLGNQPQHF
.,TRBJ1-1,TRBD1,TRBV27,TGTGCCAGCAGTACGGACAGGGCATCTTTGAACACTGAAGCTTTCTTT,CASSTDRASLNTEAFF
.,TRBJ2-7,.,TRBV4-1,TGCGCCAGCAGCCAAGTTGTCGGCTACGAGCAGTACTTC,CASSQVVGYEQYF
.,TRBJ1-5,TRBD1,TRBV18,TGTGCCAGCTCACCGTCCCCGGGACAGGGGGCAGGGCAGCCCCAGCATTTT,CASSPSPGQGAGQPQHF
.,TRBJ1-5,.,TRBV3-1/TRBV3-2,TGTGCCAGCAGCCAAGATTTCGGGGGAGGCCAGCCCCAGCATTTT,CASSQDFGGGQPQHF
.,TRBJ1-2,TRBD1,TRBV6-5,TGTGCCAGCAGCAACCCCCCTGGACAGGACTATGGCTACACCTTC,CASSNPPGQDYGYTF